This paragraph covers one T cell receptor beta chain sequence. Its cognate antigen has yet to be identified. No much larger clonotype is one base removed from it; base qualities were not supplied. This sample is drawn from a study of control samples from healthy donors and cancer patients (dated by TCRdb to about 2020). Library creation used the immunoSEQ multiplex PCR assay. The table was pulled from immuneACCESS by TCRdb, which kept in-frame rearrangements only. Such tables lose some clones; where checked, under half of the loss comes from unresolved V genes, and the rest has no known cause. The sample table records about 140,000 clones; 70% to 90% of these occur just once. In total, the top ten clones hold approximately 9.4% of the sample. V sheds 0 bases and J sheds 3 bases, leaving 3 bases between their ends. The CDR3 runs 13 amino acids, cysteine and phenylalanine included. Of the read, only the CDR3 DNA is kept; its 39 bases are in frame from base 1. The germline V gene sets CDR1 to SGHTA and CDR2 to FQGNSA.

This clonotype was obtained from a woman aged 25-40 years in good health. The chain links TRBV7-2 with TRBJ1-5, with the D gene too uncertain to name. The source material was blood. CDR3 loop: CASSLAPNQPQHF. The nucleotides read TGTGCCAGCAGCTTAGCTCCCAATCAGCCCCAGCATTTT.